A single sample gave rise to the 4 T cell receptor beta chains below, sequenced in a study of cytotoxic CD8 clonotypes in ibrutinib-treated CLL. Using immunoSEQ multiplex PCR, the repertoire was profiled, and TCRdb retains in-frame clones only, with some absent. This sample has roughly 250,000 clones, with under 80% found just once. Here the sequenced sample was PBMCs, taken after 24 months of ibrutinib treatment. The source is a human donor with chronic lymphocytic leukemia.

The CDR3 sequence: CASSVVQDTEAFF. CDR3 nucleotide sequence: TGTGCCAGCAGCGTAGTTCAGGACACTGAAGCTTTCTTT. The chain links TRBV9 to TRBJ1-1; D is uncertain. There are 13 residues in the CDR3. Trimming stripped 0 bases from V and 3 bases from J, with 6 bases between. From germline, CDR1 is SGDLS and CDR2 YYNGEE. Full variable domain (missing parts from reference TRBV9 and TRBJ1-1): DSGVTQTPKHLITATGQRVTLRCSPRSGDLSVYWYQQSLDQGLQFLIQYYNGEERAKGNILERFSAQQFPDLHSELNLSSLELGDSALYFCASSVVQDTEAFFGQGTRLTVV.

This clone was seen more than once but under ten times. V usage is TRBV28 and J usage is TRBJ1-1, with D hard to call. Germline CDR1 MDHEN, CDR2 SYDVKM. The CDR3 is made up of 13 amino acids. V gave up 3 bases and J gave up 1 base, with 6 bases separating them. CDR3 in DNA: TGTGCCAGCAGTTTCCGGGGGAACACTGAAGCTTTCTTT. It encodes CASSFRGNTEAFF.

The V gene is TRBV6-6, the J gene TRBJ1-3; D is unclear. This CDR3 is 14 amino acids long. Trimming took off 2 bases at V and 0 bases at J, with 5 bases between the two ends. Per germline, CDR1 MNHNY and CDR2 SVGAGI (reference sequence). The CDR3 nucleotides are TGTGCCAGCAGTTACCGAGACTCTGGAAACACCATATATTTT. This codes for CASSYRDSGNTIYF.

The chain combines TRBV28 with TRBJ2-1; 11 nucleotides align to TRBD2. The J segment lost 7 bases and the V segment lost 6 bases, leaving 8 bases of the junction unmatched. In germline, CDR1 is MDHEN, CDR2 SYDVKM. The CDR3 has 15 residues. CDR3 DNA: TGTGCCAGCAGAGGTGCTAGCGGGAGGATTAATGAGCAGTTCTTC. Protein: CASRGASGRINEQFF. The complete variable domain, with remaining parts taken from reference TRBV28 and TRBJ2-1, reads DVKVTQSSRYLVKRTGEKVFLECVQDMDHENMFWYRQDPGLGLRLIYFSYDVKMKEKGDIPEGYSVSREKKERFSLILESASTNQTSMYLCASRGASGRINEQFFGPGTRLTVL.